This record concerns one TCR beta chain sequence. Its specificity is not known. This entry belongs to a study of PD-L1 blockade in urothelial cancer. Looking at the study overall: It was in 2014 that patients started atezolizumab at 1,200 mg intravenously every 3 weeks. General study findings and limits: Better progression-free and overall survival followed lower pretreatment blood clonality.

Only in-frame clones appear in the TCRdb table, and some are missing; sequencing was by immunoSEQ multiplex PCR. The sample contains about 22,000 clones, approximately 90% of which appear only once. Time point indicated: peripheral blood 6 weeks after treatment start. Each patient supplied 1 to 8 pretreatment and on-treatment samples. Trimming cost V 0 bases and J 3 bases; bases outside gene matches: 5. The CDR3 spans 16 residues. CDR1 is SGHRS, CDR2 YFSETQ, per germline. This receptor was taken from an older woman with urothelial cancer. This sample comprised PBMCs, obtained around atezolizumab (anti-PD-L1) treatment. The chain links TRBV5-1 to TRBJ1-5; 8 bases line up with TRBD1. The CDR3, as DNA: TGCGCCAGCAGCTTGGGGGCAGGGGGCAACAATCAGCCCCAGCATTTT. Its protein product is CASSLGAGGNNQPQHF.